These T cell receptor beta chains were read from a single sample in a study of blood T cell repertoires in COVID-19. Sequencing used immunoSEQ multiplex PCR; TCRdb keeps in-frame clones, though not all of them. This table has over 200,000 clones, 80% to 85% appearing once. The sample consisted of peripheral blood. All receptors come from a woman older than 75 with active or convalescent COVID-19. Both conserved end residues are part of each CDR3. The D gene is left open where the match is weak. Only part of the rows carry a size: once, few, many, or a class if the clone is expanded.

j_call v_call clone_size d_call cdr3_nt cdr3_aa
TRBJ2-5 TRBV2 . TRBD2 TGTGCCAGCGGAGCGGGGGAGCACCAAGAGACCCAGTACTTC CASGAGEHQETQYF
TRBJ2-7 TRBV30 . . TGTGCCTGGAAGAGTGCGGGCGAGCAGTACTTC CAWKSAGEQYF
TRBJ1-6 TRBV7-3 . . TGTGCCAGCAGCCAGGGGTCCTATAATTCACCCCTCCACTTT CASSQGSYNSPLHF
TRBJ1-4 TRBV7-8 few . TGTGCCTCCCGGGCGGGGCGTGAAAAACTGTTTTTT CASRAGREKLFF
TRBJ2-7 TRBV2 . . TGTGCCAGCAGTGTACAGCCCTACTACGAGCAGTACTTC CASSVQPYYEQYF
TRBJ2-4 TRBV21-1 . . TGTGCCAGCCCCTTCCCCCCGGGTGAGGCCAAAAACATTCAGTACTTC CASPFPPGEAKNIQYF
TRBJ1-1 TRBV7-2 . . TGTGCCAGCAGCTTGACAGGCGCGAACACTGAAGCTTTCTTT CASSLTGANTEAFF
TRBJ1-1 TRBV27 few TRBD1 TGTGCCAGCGTTGGACAGGAGGACACTGAAGCTTTCTTT CASVGQEDTEAFF
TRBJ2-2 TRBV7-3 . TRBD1 TGTGCCAGCCTGGAAAGGACAGGGAACACCGGGGAGCTGTTTTTT CASLERTGNTGELFF
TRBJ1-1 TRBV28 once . TGTGCCAGCACCCCCCGGGGGGGCGGCGGCACTGAAGCTTTCTTT CASTPRGGGGTEAFF
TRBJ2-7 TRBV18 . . TGTGCCAGCTCACCAGGCCCTCCACAGGGATACGAGCAGTACTTC CASSPGPPQGYEQYF
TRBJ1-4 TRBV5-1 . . TGCGCCAGCAGCTTGAGCGGGGAAGAAAAACTGTTTTTT CASSLSGEEKLFF
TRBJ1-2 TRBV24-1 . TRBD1 TGTGCCACAAGGGACAGCATTATAAATAACTATGGCTACACCTTC CATRDSIINNYGYTF
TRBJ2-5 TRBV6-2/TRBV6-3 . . TGTGCCAGCAGTTACTCGATTAAGAAAGCGGACCAAGAGACCCAGTACTTC CASSYSIKKADQETQYF
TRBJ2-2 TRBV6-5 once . TGTGCCAGCAGGTGGCAGGGGAGCACCGGGGAGCTGTTTTTT CASRWQGSTGELFF
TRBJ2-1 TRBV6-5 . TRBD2 TGTGCCAGCAGTTACCAAACGGGAGGAAGCAATGAGCAGTTCTTC CASSYQTGGSNEQFF
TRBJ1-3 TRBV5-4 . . TGTGCCAGCAGCAGTCAGGCAGGGGGAAACACCATATATTTT CASSSQAGGNTIYF
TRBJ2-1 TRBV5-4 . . TGTGCCAGCAGCTCCCCTCCGGGGGTTGGCTCCTACAATGAGCAGTTCTTC CASSSPPGVGSYNEQFF
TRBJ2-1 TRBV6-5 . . TGTGCCAGCAGTAACCGGGACTTAGGAGCCCATGAGCAGTTCTTC CASSNRDLGAHEQFF
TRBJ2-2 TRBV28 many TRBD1 TGTGCCAGCAGTTTCGTGGGGACAGGCCCCGCGGGGGAGCTGTTTTTT CASSFVGTGPAGELFF
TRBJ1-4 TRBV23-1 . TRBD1 TGCGCCAGCAGTCGACGTACTAGGACAGGGTCGTTTGGAACTAATGAAAAACTGTTTTTT CASSRRTRTGSFGTNEKLFF
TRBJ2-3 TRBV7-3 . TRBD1 TGTGCCAGCAGCTCCCCGACGACAGGGGCGGATACGCAGTATTTT CASSSPTTGADTQYF
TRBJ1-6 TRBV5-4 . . TGTGCCAGCAGCTTGGGCTCGCAGGGAACCTATAATTCACCCCTCCACTTT CASSLGSQGTYNSPLHF
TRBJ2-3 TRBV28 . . TGTGCCAGCAGTTTCGGACAGGGACTAAGAAAGGATACGCAGTATTTT CASSFGQGLRKDTQYF
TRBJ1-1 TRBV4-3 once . TGCGCCAGCAGCCAAGAATTCAGCCCGGGGACTGAAGCTTTCTTT CASSQEFSPGTEAFF
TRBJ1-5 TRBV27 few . TGTGCCAGCAGTTTATCTTGGGGGCTAAGGCAGCCCCAGCATTTT CASSLSWGLRQPQHF
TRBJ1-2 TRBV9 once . TGTGCCAGCAGCCCGGGAGTAGCTAACTATGGCTACACCTTC CASSPGVANYGYTF
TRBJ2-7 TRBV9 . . TGTGCCAGCAGCGTAGCTCCGGGGAGCCCCTACGAGCAGTACTTC CASSVAPGSPYEQYF